The 32 T cell receptor beta chains below all came from one sample that was sequenced in a study of T cell repertoires in cytomegalovirus infection. Each CDR3 protein is one row after TCRdb ran MiXCR on the reads. The table has around 740,000 distinct CDR3 sequences, 35% seen once; the top ten hold more than 2.5%. Sequencing was performed on PBMCs. The origin of the receptors is a human donor in good health (CMV status not recorded). Some clones in this sample may be carry-over from other donors' samples.

The chain joins TRBV27 to TRBJ2-1; tentative D call: TRBD1 (6 bases). Trimming shortened V by 5 bases and J by 9 bases, and 20 bases separated the two germline ends. Germline V gene data show CDR1 as MNHEY and CDR2 as SMNVEV (reference sequence). This CDR3 is 15 amino acids long. As DNA, the CDR3 is TGTGCCAGCAGTCGGACAGACATTTATTCGCGTGAGCAGTTCTTC. Translated, it gives CASSRTDIYSREQFF.

This chain connects TRBV19 to TRBJ1-4; no firm D call. The CDR3 totals 11 residues. V gave up 6 bases and J gave up 10 bases, with 9 bases separating them. In germline, CDR1 is LNHDA, CDR2 SQIVND (reference sequence). The CDR3 is CASRKYGKLFF. CDR3 in DNA: TGTGCCAGTAGGAAGTATGGAAAACTGTTTTTT.

This clonotype came up a few times. J is TRBJ1-4 and V is TRBV28; no firm D call. CDR3 length: 15 residues. Trimming took off 7 bases at V and 0 bases at J, with 12 bases between the two ends. Germline loops: CDR1 MDHEN, CDR2 SYDVKM. CDR3: CASNTPDATNEKLFF. The CDR3 DNA follows: TGTGCCAGCAACACACCCGATGCAACTAATGAAAAACTGTTTTTT.

The chain joins TRBV5-1 to TRBJ1-2; 7 bases fit TRBD1. The germline CDR1 and CDR2 sequences are SGHRS and YFSETQ. Trimming at V came to 2 bases and at J to 6 bases, leaving 13 bases not matched to a gene. This CDR3 has 16 residues. The CDR3 nucleotides are TGCGCCAGCAGCTTACAGGCAGGGGGAAGGTTCAATGGCTACACCTTC. Protein sequence: CASSLQAGGRFNGYTF.

Comment on this clonotype: One end of the junction does not line up with germline, which may come from a read error. V is TRBV7-7 and J is TRBJ2-5; D remains ambiguous. The CDR3 spans 14 residues. Germline CDR1 SSHAT, CDR2 FNYEAQ (reference sequence). CDR3: CASSLTAIQETQYF. The CDR3 region has the DNA TGTGCTAGCAGCTTAACAGCAATCCAAGAGACCCAGTACTTC.

This clonotype was observed a few times. This sequence joins TRBV5-4 and TRBJ2-3; 12 positions match TRBD2. The trim removed 5 bases at V and 6 bases at J, leaving 7 bases unmatched. The germline V gene encodes CDR1 SGHNT and CDR2 YYREEE (reference sequence). The CDR3 totals 15 residues. The CDR3 sequence: CASRGRLAGVDTQYF. The DNA of the CDR3 is TGTGCCAGCAGGGGGAGACTAGCGGGAGTGGATACGCAGTATTTT.

The chain has TRBV11-2 and TRBJ1-1, with 7 bases lining up with TRBD1. CDR1 is SGHAT, CDR2 FQNNGV, per germline. CDR3 length: 12 amino acids. The ends lost 4 bases at V and 5 bases at J; junction bases unmatched: 1. CDR3 amino acids: CASSSQGTEAFF. For the CDR3, the DNA is TGTGCCAGCAGCTCACAGGGGACTGAAGCTTTCTTT.

The chain joins TRBV7-8 to TRBJ2-5; the D gene is possibly TRBD2 (5 bases). Trimming stripped 1 base from V and 4 bases from J, with 13 bases between. The germline gives CDR1 SGHVS, CDR2 FQNEAQ. This CDR3 is 15 amino acids long. CDR3 DNA sequence: TGTGCCAGCAGCTTAGTGGGAACTAGGGTAGAGACCCAGTACTTC. Its protein is CASSLVGTRVETQYF.

There are a few counts of this clonotype. The chain has TRBV20-1 and TRBJ2-7; 7 bases fit TRBD1. V dropped 7 bases and J dropped 1; count of bases not matched to a gene: 10. Germline CDR1 is DFQATT and CDR2 is SNEGSKA (reference sequence). The CDR3 length is 14 residues. The CDR3 DNA reads as TGCAGTGTGAGGGAGACAGGGAGATCCTACGAGCAGTACTTC. This encodes CSVRETGRSYEQYF.

This sequence joins TRBV28 and TRBJ1-5; D is uncertain. CDR3 length: 15 residues. V gave up 6 bases and J gave up 10 bases, with 22 bases separating them. Per the germline V gene, CDR1 is MDHEN and CDR2 is SYDVKM. This CDR3 is CASSPNDGDFEPQHF. The CDR3 bases are TGTGCCAGCAGCCCGAATGACGGGGATTTTGAACCCCAGCATTTT. Full variable domain (missing parts from reference TRBV28 and TRBJ1-5): DVKVTQSSRYLVKRTGEKVFLECVQDMDHENMFWYRQDPGLGLRLIYFSYDVKMKEKGDIPEGYSVSREKKERFSLILESASTNQTSMYLCASSPNDGDFEPQHFGDGTRLSIL.

The chain uses TRBV10-3 and TRBJ1-1; D is uncertain. The CDR3 totals 18 residues. V was cut by 6 bases and J by 0 bases, with 23 bases left in between. From germline, CDR1 is ENHRY and CDR2 SYGVKD. CDR3 residues: CAIRGSPGVRNLNTEAFF. In DNA form, the CDR3 reads TGTGCCATCAGGGGGTCTCCCGGGGTAAGAAATTTGAACACTGAAGCTTTCTTT.

The chain recombines TRBV6-1 with TRBJ1-1; D gene ambiguous. CDR1 and CDR2 from the germline V gene are MNHNS and SASEGT. V dropped 2 bases and J dropped 6 bases, with 10 bases sitting between them. The CDR3 covers 13 residues. For the CDR3, the DNA is TGTGCCAGCAGTGAAACGACGCGCGCTGAAGCTTTCTTT. Its translation: CASSETTRAEAFF.

This clonotype was counted many times. This chain uses TRBV4-1 with TRBJ2-1; 8 bases align to TRBD2. In germline, CDR1 is MGHRA, CDR2 YSYEKL. This CDR3 is 20 amino acids long. The ends lost 0 bases at V and 0 bases at J; junction bases unmatched: 13. CDR3 protein: CASSQERERGSWSSYNEQFF. The CDR3 nucleotides read TGCGCCAGCAGCCAAGAACGGGAGCGGGGGTCCTGGAGCTCCTACAATGAGCAGTTCTTC.

The genes are TRBV12-3 or TRBV12-4 and TRBJ1-1; no firm D call. V was cut by 7 bases and J by 2 bases, with 11 bases left in between. CDR3 size: 13 residues. CDR3 region: CASKRAGNTEAFF. Written as DNA, the CDR3 is TGTGCCAGCAAGCGAGCAGGAAACACTGAAGCTTTCTTT.

This chain joins TRBV5-6 and TRBJ2-1, with a possible D match to TRBD1 (6 bases). This CDR3 is built from 17 residues. V lost 5 bases to trimming and J lost 0 bases, with 18 bases between them. Per germline, CDR1 SGHDT and CDR2 YYEEEE. DNA of the CDR3: TGTGCCAGCAGTACCGCCCAGGGGCCAAGCTCCTACAATGAGCAGTTCTTC. It codes for CASSTAQGPSSYNEQFF.

This clonotype was seen a handful of times. This chain uses TRBV10-3 with TRBJ2-1; 10 bases align to TRBD2. The CDR3 covers 12 residues. Germline V gene lookup returns CDR1 ENHRY and CDR2 SYGVKD. V lost 6 bases and J lost 15; bases outside the gene matches: 8. CDR3 nucleotides: TGTGCCATCAGGGGGAGCGGGGGGGCACGGTTCTTC. This codes for CAIRGSGGARFF.

This chain links TRBV20-1 with TRBJ2-7; 9 nucleotides line up with TRBD2. After removal of 5 bases from V and 9 bases from J, the junction contained 5 bases not matched to a gene. Germline CDR1 and CDR2: DFQATT and SNEGSKA (reference sequence). There are 11 residues in the CDR3. The CDR3 sequence is CSAGTSNRQYF. Written as DNA, the CDR3 is TGCAGTGCTGGGACTAGCAACCGGCAGTACTTC.

This chain links TRBV7-9 with TRBJ1-3; unclear D gene. The CDR3 extends over 12 amino acids. Trimming left V 6 bases short and J 4 bases short, with 7 bases between. Germline lookup yields CDR1 SEHNR and CDR2 FQNEAQ (reference sequence). Here the CDR3 reads CASSFQGNTIYF. In DNA, the CDR3 is TGTGCCAGCAGTTTCCAAGGAAACACCATATATTTT.

The CDR3: CASSPRQGAPADTQYF. The DNA of the CDR3 is TGTGCCAGCAGCCCAAGACAGGGGGCCCCCGCAGATACGCAGTATTTT. The V call is TRBV7-8, the J call TRBJ2-3; TRBD1 aligns across 10 bases. Germline-derived CDR1 and CDR2 are SGHVS and FQNEAQ. The CDR3 is 16 residues long. J was trimmed by 4 bases and V by 5 bases; bases with no gene match: 9.

This clonotype was counted between two and nine times. V gene TRBV6-6 combines with J gene TRBJ1-1; 7 bases match TRBD1. J lost 4 bases, V lost 5 bases, and 7 bases had no gene match. This CDR3 region has 14 residues. CDR1 and CDR2 from the germline V gene are MNHNY and SVGAGI (reference sequence). The CDR3 is CASSHQTGITEAFF. The CDR3 DNA reads TGTGCCAGCAGTCACCAGACAGGGATCACTGAAGCTTTCTTT.

The rearrangement uses TRBV6-8 and TRBJ1-4; D uncertain. This CDR3 comprises 13 residues. CDR1 MNHGY and CDR2 SAAAGT come from the germline V gene. Trimming removed 0 bases from V and 10 bases from J, with 9 bases in between. CDR3 protein: CASSYSNPAKLFF. The CDR3 DNA reads as TGTGCCAGCAGTTACTCCAACCCGGCAAAACTGTTTTTT.

V usage is TRBV28 and J usage is TRBJ2-3; 11 bases align to TRBD1. CDR3 length: 15 residues. V gave up 6 bases and J gave up 6 bases; unmatched junction bases: 8. CDR1 MDHEN and CDR2 SYDVKM come from the germline V gene. The CDR3 sequence is CASRGGQGAWDTQYF. The CDR3 coding sequence is TGTGCCAGCAGGGGAGGACAGGGGGCATGGGATACGCAGTATTTT.

This clonotype was seen a handful of times. V and J are TRBV7-2 and TRBJ2-4, with D tentatively TRBD1 or TRBD2 (5 bases each). Germline-derived CDR1 and CDR2 are SGHTA and FQGNSA. This CDR3 is built from 13 residues. The V end lost 2 bases, the J end lost 5 bases, and 7 bases lay between the germline ends. DNA for the CDR3: TGTGCCAGCAGCTTATCGGGGCAAAACATTCAGTACTTC. It codes for CASSLSGQNIQYF.

The chain combines TRBV12-3 or TRBV12-4 with TRBJ1-1; D may be TRBD1 (5 bases). Between the trimmed V and J ends, which lost 6 bases and 0 bases, there was a span of 17 bases. The CDR3 runs 16 residues. The CDR3 region is CASSPWAGSMNTEAFF. In DNA, the CDR3 is TGTGCCAGCAGCCCTTGGGCAGGGAGTATGAACACTGAAGCTTTCTTT.

The chain links TRBV5-4 to TRBJ2-1, with D perhaps matching TRBD1 (6 bases). Trimming removed 5 bases from V and 5 bases from J, with 26 bases in between. Germline V gene lookup returns CDR1 SGHNT and CDR2 YYREEE (reference sequence). The CDR3 loop spans 18 amino acids. The CDR3 reads CASRTDFRGLGYDNEQFF. CDR3 DNA: TGTGCCAGCAGGACAGACTTCAGGGGCTTAGGGTACGACAATGAGCAGTTCTTC.

The chain links TRBV29-1 to TRBJ2-7; D is possibly TRBD1 or TRBD2 (5 bases each). The germline V gene has CDR1 SQVTM and CDR2 ANQGSEA. V lost 4 bases and J 2 bases, leaving 12 bases between the germline ends. The CDR3 sequence is 13 residues long. CDR3 sequence (DNA): TGCAGCGTTGGGGACGGAAGAGCCTACGAGCAGTACTTC. Protein sequence: CSVGDGRAYEQYF.

This clonotype has only a few counts. The V gene is TRBV7-9, the J gene TRBJ2-5, with D unresolved. This CDR3 is 12 amino acids long. Germline assignment: CDR1 SEHNR and CDR2 FQNEAQ (reference sequence). V lost 5 bases and J lost 5, with 9 bases in between. The CDR3 DNA reads TGTGCCAGCAGCCTCCCCCTCGAGACCCAGTACTTC. Amino acids: CASSLPLETQYF.

This clonotype was seen at least ten times. V is TRBV7-2 and J is TRBJ1-2, with TRBD1 matching 8 bases. Germline CDR1 and CDR2: SGHTA and FQGNSA. V lost 3 bases, J lost 3 bases, and 0 bases stayed unmatched. CDR3 length equals 13 residues. The chain's CDR3 is CASSLDRDYGYTF. Written as DNA, the CDR3 is TGTGCCAGCAGCTTGGACAGGGACTATGGCTACACCTTC.

J is TRBJ1-5 and V is TRBV6-6; 7 bases map to TRBD1. Germline assignment: CDR1 MNHNY and CDR2 SVGAGI (reference sequence). J was trimmed by 1 base and V by 3 bases; bases with no gene match: 9. The CDR3 spans 17 residues. The CDR3 DNA follows: TGTGCCAGCAGTTATTCGACAGGGAGTAAAAGCAATCAGCCCCAGCATTTT. It specifies CASSYSTGSKSNQPQHF.

As to this clonotype: At one of its ends the junction is not consistent with the germline gene, which may arise from a read error. The CDR3 here is CASRGSGYLDF. The CDR3 DNA is TGTGCCAGCAGGGGGAGTGGATATCTGGACTTC. J is TRBJ2-5 and V is TRBV11-2, with D perhaps matching TRBD2 (5 bases). This CDR3 is 11 amino acids long. From germline, CDR1 is SGHAT and CDR2 FQNNGV.

This clonotype was seen only a few times. J is TRBJ1-6 and V is TRBV7-2, with D possibly TRBD1 on 5 matching bases. Germline CDR1 reads SGHTA; CDR2 reads FQGNSA. This CDR3 is 18 amino acids long. Trimming took off 5 bases at V and 0 bases at J, with 17 bases between the two ends. CDR3 sequence reads: CASSHRRTGSSYNSPLHF. The CDR3 region has the DNA TGTGCCAGCAGCCACAGGCGGACGGGCTCCTCCTATAATTCACCCCTCCACTTT.

This chain uses TRBV29-1 with TRBJ1-1, with 7 bases identical to TRBD1. Germline V gene data show CDR1 as SQVTM and CDR2 as ANQGSEA. V lost 6 bases to trimming and J lost 0 bases; unmatched junction nucleotides: 10. CDR3 length: 15 residues. This chain's CDR3 is CSVSSQTGLNTEAFF. The DNA for the CDR3 is TGCAGCGTCTCCTCCCAGACAGGGTTGAACACTGAAGCTTTCTTT.